Here is one TCR beta chain with its context. The target of this receptor is not known. Base-call qualities are not available, and no considerably larger clone is one nucleotide away. These data come from a study of blood T cell repertoires in COVID-19 (dated by TCRdb to 2020 to 2021). The study in broad terms: Samples covering the acute and convalescent phases of COVID-19 were provided by collaborators in the United States, Italy and Spain. The prospective study material was composed of cDNA or gDNA derived from T cells, B-cell-depleted T cells, or PBMCs. Subjects who had been exposed to COVID-19, were actively infected with it, or had recovered from it provided the deeply sampled blood TCRbeta repertoires that made up the dataset. The repertoires were released in a freely available public database meant as a resource for research on the immune response to SARS-CoV-2. Samples came from the ongoing ImmuneRACE study (first 160 participants) plus 1,254 subjects from 6 global collaborators. Nearly every sample came with metadata listing a de-identified subject ID, COVID-19 status, age in years and sex. Where HLA class I and class II types were available, the types were taken from metadata supplied by the sample provider, not from assay-based typing.

The collaborating institutions used their own protocols to collect whole blood in K2EDTA tubes. Collaborator samples were shipped for TCRbeta analysis as frozen whole blood, isolated PBMCs, or DNA extracted from either sample type. Overall study outcomes, separate from this receptor: The amount of clinical and demographic metadata varied by source and participant and was provided uncurated.

TCRbeta CDR3 regions were amplified from genomic DNA using the immunoSEQ Assay, a bias-controlled multiplex PCR. The study's processing was this. Nucleated cell counts per sample were estimated from amplification of reference gene primers within the assay. To quantify the absolute abundance of each unique TCRbeta CDR3 rearrangement, sequence reads were collapsed and filtered. For each sample, productive Simpson clonality was calculated as the square root of Simpson's diversity index across productive rearrangements. The table comes from immuneACCESS by way of TCRdb, which keeps in-frame sequences with V and J called. Part of the clones is missing from these tables; in studies checked, under half for an unresolved V gene and the rest for unknown reasons. V, J and clone size are taken as reported in that table, and D and trimming were inferred from the DNA itself. Within this sample are about 380,000 clones, with around 91% of them counted one time only. The top ten hold 6% to 7.5% of the sample.

Cut back by 0 bases and 6 bases, the V and J ends lie 18 bases apart. The germline V gene encodes CDR1 KGHSH and CDR2 LQKENI. From the cysteine through the phenylalanine, the CDR3 covers 17 amino acids. Just the 51-base CDR3 DNA is kept, in frame starting at base 1. This chain is built from TRBV18 and TRBJ2-1; the D gene is possibly TRBD2, with 6 bases matching. Sequenced material: peripheral blood. The sequence was obtained from a man aged 18 to 35 with active or convalescent COVID-19. The nucleotide sequence is given as TGTGCCAGCTCACCACCTTCCTCGGGGGATTTCGGCAATGAGCAGTTCTTC. This translates into CASSPPSSGDFGNEQFF. With the rest looked up from the reference TRBV18 and TRBJ2-1 genes rather than sequenced, the full variable domain is NAGVMQNPRHLVRRRGQEARLRCSPMKGHSHVYWYRQLPEEGLKFMVYLQKENIIDESGMPKERFSAEFPKEGPSILRIQQVVRGDSAAYFCASSPPSSGDFGNEQFFGPGTRLTVL.